One and the same sample provided the 28 T cell receptor beta chains below, sequenced in a study of blood T cell repertoires in COVID-19. Measured with immunoSEQ multiplex PCR; TCRdb has only the in-frame clones, and not every one. This sample has fewer than 350,000 clones; just over 90% occur once, and the top ten carry about 2.3%. The sequencing input was PBMCs or T cells enriched from blood (not recorded which). These receptors originate from a woman aged 40 to 50 with acute COVID-19.

The rearrangement uses TRBV13 and TRBJ2-7; 8 bases fit TRBD1. CDR1 is PRHDT, CDR2 FYEKMQ, per germline (reference sequence). The CDR3 consists of 17 residues. Germline trimming cut 0 bases from V and 4 bases from J; bases unmatched to any gene: 11. The CDR3 reads CASSLGTGEGSGYEQYF. DNA for the CDR3: TGTGCCAGCAGCTTAGGGACAGGGGAAGGATCTGGATACGAGCAGTACTTC.

The V call is TRBV7-4, the J call TRBJ1-5; 10 positions match TRBD1. Germline V gives CDR1 SGHVT, CDR2 SQSDAQ. V lost 4 bases to trimming and J lost 6 bases; unmatched junction nucleotides: 12. The CDR3 consists of 17 residues. CDR3 loop: CASSYLTPTGGVQPQHF. The CDR3 region has the DNA TGTGCCAGCAGCTACTTAACTCCGACAGGGGGCGTTCAGCCCCAGCATTTT. Together with reference TRBV7-4 and TRBJ1-5, the CDR3 gives the full variable domain: GAGVSQSPRYKVAKRGRDVALRCDSISGHVTLYWYRQTLGQGSEVLTYSQSDAQRDKSGRPSGRFSAERPERSVSTLKIQRTEQGDSAVYLCASSYLTPTGGVQPQHFGDGTRLSIL.

The V call is TRBV12-3 or TRBV12-4, the J call TRBJ2-1, with D unresolved. This CDR3 is built from 13 residues. With 1 base removed from V and 8 bases from J, the gap between germline ends came to 9 bases. The CDR3 coding sequence is TGTGCCAGCAGTTTAGATTTCGGTGATGAGCAGTTCTTC. It specifies CASSLDFGDEQFF.

The chain carries TRBV11-2 and TRBJ2-3; 11 positions agree with TRBD2. The CDR3 sequence is 16 residues long. V gave up 1 base and J gave up 2 bases; unmatched junction bases: 2. Germline V gene data show CDR1 as SGHAT and CDR2 as FQNNGV. The DNA of the CDR3 is TGTGCCAGCAGCTTAGTAGCGGGAGGGCTCACAGATACGCAGTATTTT. This encodes CASSLVAGGLTDTQYF.

J is TRBJ2-1 and V is TRBV5-4, with TRBD2 matching 11 bases. V gave up 6 bases and J gave up 1 base; unmatched junction bases: 6. The length of the CDR3 is 16 residues. Per the germline V gene, CDR1 is SGHNT and CDR2 is YYREEE (reference sequence). CDR3 DNA: TGTGCCAGCACCATTGGGACTAGCGGTTCCTACAATGAGCAGTTCTTC. This translates into CASTIGTSGSYNEQFF.

V and J are TRBV30 and TRBJ1-2, with D perhaps matching TRBD1 (5 bases). Germline assignment: CDR1 GTSNPN and CDR2 SVGIG (reference sequence). The CDR3 length is 14 residues. V was trimmed by 0 bases and J by 3 bases, leaving 11 bases between them. The CDR3 DNA reads TGTGCCTGGAGTGTAATGGGCAGGGACTATGGCTACACCTTC. It specifies CAWSVMGRDYGYTF.

The chain is built from TRBV7-2 and TRBJ1-4; D not resolved. The CDR3 totals 13 residues. V was shortened by 5 bases and J by 7 bases, with 11 bases between the two germline ends. Germline V gene sequence: CDR1 SGHTA, CDR2 FQGNSA. The CDR3 is CASSRTGGEKLFF. DNA of the CDR3: TGTGCCAGCAGCCGTACCGGCGGTGAAAAACTGTTTTTT.

The rearrangement links TRBV6-5 to TRBJ1-2, with D perhaps matching TRBD1 (6 bases). V was shortened by 5 bases and J by 7 bases, with 14 bases between the two germline ends. This CDR3 is built from 13 residues. The V gene's germline CDR1 is MNHEY and CDR2 SVGAGI. The CDR3 spells CASSPLDSSGYTF. CDR3 DNA: TGTGCCAGCAGTCCCTTGGACAGCAGTGGCTACACCTTC.

The chain couples TRBV6-2 or TRBV6-3 to TRBJ2-1, with D perhaps matching TRBD2 (6 bases). Trimming pared 2 bases from V and 8 bases from J, leaving 13 bases between. The CDR3 consists of 14 residues. The V gene's germline CDR1 is MNHEY and CDR2 SVGEGT. CDR3 coding DNA: TGTGCCAGCAGTTACACGGGACTTTGGGATGAGCAGTTCTTC. This translates into CASSYTGLWDEQFF.

The chain carries TRBV18 and TRBJ2-5, with D unclear. The CDR3 contains 12 residues. Trimming cost V 4 bases and J 5 bases, with 8 bases left between them. Germline CDR1 KGHSH, CDR2 LQKENI. The CDR3 DNA follows: TGTGCCAGCTCACTCCCTCGGGAGACCCAGTACTTC. Amino acids: CASSLPRETQYF.

This chain joins TRBV18 and TRBJ1-4; no definite D call. Trimming stripped 6 bases from V and 6 bases from J, with 11 bases between. The V gene's germline CDR1 is KGHSH and CDR2 LQKENI. The CDR3 loop spans 13 amino acids. This CDR3 is CASSPDTHEKLFF. In nucleotides, the CDR3 is TGTGCCAGCTCCCCCGACACCCATGAAAAACTGTTTTTT.

In this sample, this clone turned up many times. The rearrangement joins TRBV7-2 to TRBJ2-2; 8 positions match TRBD1. Germline assignment: CDR1 SGHTA and CDR2 FQGNSA. This CDR3 contains 16 residues. V shed 4 bases, J shed 3 bases, and the junction held 7 bases outside the gene matches. The CDR3 region is CASSSGQGWDTGELFF. CDR3 DNA: TGTGCCAGCAGCTCCGGACAGGGTTGGGACACCGGGGAGCTGTTTTTT.

This clone is a singleton in its sample. V gene TRBV4-2 combines with J gene TRBJ2-7; D may be TRBD2 (6 bases). CDR3 length equals 17 residues. Per the germline V gene, CDR1 is LGHNA and CDR2 is YNFKEQ. V lost 1 base, J lost 0 bases, and 16 bases lay in between. In DNA form, the CDR3 reads TGTGCCAGCAGCCAAGGGGGGGTGGGGCTAGCCTCCTACGAGCAGTACTTC. Translation: CASSQGGVGLASYEQYF.

Only one count was recorded for this clone. This chain joins TRBV6-6 and TRBJ1-1; D is undetermined. The V gene lost 6 bases and the J gene lost 4 bases, with 21 bases spanning the gap. Germline V gene data show CDR1 as MNHNY and CDR2 as SVGAGI (reference sequence). CDR3 length: 16 residues. CDR3 bases: TGTGCCAGCAGGCGTCGGGCCGTAGGAGGGCCCACTGAAGCTTTCTTT. Translating gives CASRRRAVGGPTEAFF.

In its sample, this clone was seen once. This chain joins TRBV7-9 and TRBJ2-5; tentatively, D is TRBD2 (6 bases). Per germline, CDR1 SEHNR and CDR2 FQNEAQ (reference sequence). The CDR3 loop spans 14 amino acids. The V gene lost 5 bases and the J gene lost 4 bases, with 14 bases spanning the gap. The CDR3 nucleotides read TGTGCCAGCAGCCGACTAGTTAACGGAGAGACCCAGTACTTC. Translated: CASSRLVNGETQYF.

CDR3 residues: CASSPGVTDTQYF. The CDR3 coding sequence is TGTGCCAGCAGCCCGGGAGTTACAGATACGCAGTATTTT. The rearrangement joins TRBV9 to TRBJ2-3, with D perhaps TRBD2 (6 bases). Germline CDR1 reads SGDLS; CDR2 reads YYNGEE. The CDR3 spans 13 residues. Trimming took off 4 bases at V and 3 bases at J, with 9 bases between the two ends. Filled out from reference TRBV9 and TRBJ2-3, the complete variable domain reads DSGVTQTPKHLITATGQRVTLRCSPRSGDLSVYWYQQSLDQGLQFLIQYYNGEERAKGNILERFSAQQFPDLHSELNLSSLELGDSALYFCASSPGVTDTQYFGPGTRLTVL.

V gene TRBV7-2 combines with J gene TRBJ1-5, with D possibly being TRBD1 (6 bases). Trimming shortened V by 2 bases and J by 6 bases, and 14 bases separated the two germline ends. From germline, CDR1 is SGHTA and CDR2 FQGNSA. This CDR3 contains 15 residues. The CDR3 nucleotides are TGTGCCAGCAGCTTAAATGACAGGCTCGGTCAGCCCCAGCATTTT. Amino acid sequence: CASSLNDRLGQPQHF.

The rearrangement joins TRBV7-9 to TRBJ2-3; 14 positions agree with TRBD2. Looked up from germline, CDR1 is SEHNR and CDR2 is FQNEAQ (reference sequence). The CDR3 consists of 13 residues. V lost 10 bases, J lost 6 bases, and 3 bases stayed unmatched. The CDR3 DNA reads as TGTGCCACCGGGACTAGCGGGAGTGATACGCAGTATTTT. Its protein product is CATGTSGSDTQYF. Based on the CDR3 plus reference TRBV7-9 and TRBJ2-3, the full variable domain is DTGVSQNPRHKITKRGQNVTFRCDPISEHNRLYWYRQTLGQGPEFLTYFQNEAQLEKSRLLSDRFSAERPKGSFSTLEIQRTEQGDSAMYLCATGTSGSDTQYFGPGTRLTVL.

This clone was counted once. The chain carries TRBV7-8 and TRBJ1-1; tentatively, D is TRBD1 (5 bases). Trimming removed 2 bases at V and 7 bases at J, with 17 bases between. Germline assignment: CDR1 SGHVS and CDR2 FQNEAQ. This CDR3 has 15 amino acids. CDR3 loop: CASSLSPQIQGEAFF. The CDR3 DNA reads TGTGCCAGCAGCTTAAGCCCTCAGATTCAGGGTGAAGCTTTCTTT.

The chain employs TRBV10-3 and TRBJ2-3; D is undetermined. The CDR3 runs to 15 residues. V was cut by 11 bases and J by 0 bases, with 18 bases left in between. Germline V CDR1 and CDR2: ENHRY, SYGVKD. The CDR3 loop reads CALGVGGSSTDTQYF. The DNA of the CDR3 is TGTGCCTTAGGAGTTGGCGGCTCTAGCACAGATACGCAGTATTTT.

This chain links TRBV5-4 with TRBJ1-2; 8 bases align to TRBD1. V shed 5 bases and J 2 bases; nucleotides not matched to a gene: 14. Germline lookup yields CDR1 SGHNT and CDR2 YYREEE (reference sequence). This CDR3 is 17 amino acids long. The CDR3, as DNA: TGTGCCAGCAGAAATACCCCGGGACAGGCTACGAACTATGGCTACACCTTC. Its protein is CASRNTPGQATNYGYTF.

This clone was seen just once. V gene TRBV27 combines with J gene TRBJ2-3; a possible D gene is TRBD2 (6 bases). The germline gives CDR1 MNHEY, CDR2 SMNVEV (reference sequence). The ends were cut back, 7 bases at V and 0 bases at J, with 20 bases in the middle. This CDR3 is 17 amino acids long. The CDR3 nucleotides read TGTGCCAGCACCCCACGACGGTTGGGGACTAGCACAGATACGCAGTATTTT. This translates into CASTPRRLGTSTDTQYF.

This clone was found once. The V gene is TRBV5-6, the J gene TRBJ1-2, with 8 bases aligning to TRBD1. Germline V lookup: CDR1 SGHDT, CDR2 YYEEEE. V lost 4 bases to trimming and J lost 4 bases; unmatched junction nucleotides: 15. This CDR3 comprises 17 residues. The CDR3 DNA follows: TGTGCCAGCAGCCTACCGACAGGGGCTAGGGCGGGCTATGGCTACACCTTC. Amino acid sequence: CASSLPTGARAGYGYTF.

J is TRBJ2-7 and V is TRBV2; 10 bases align to TRBD1. The CDR3 extends over 16 amino acids. The V and J ends lost 2 bases and 7 bases, in that order; junction bases with no gene match: 11. The germline gives CDR1 SNHLY, CDR2 FYNNEI. The CDR3 sequence is CASSESSRQGAGEQYF. Written as DNA, the CDR3 is TGTGCCAGCAGTGAATCTTCCCGACAGGGGGCTGGGGAGCAGTACTTC.

This sequence joins TRBV7-9 and TRBJ1-5; 9 nucleotides align to TRBD1. The CDR3 sequence is 14 residues long. CDR1 and CDR2 from the germline V gene are SEHNR and FQNEAQ (reference sequence). With V trimmed by 4 bases and J by 5 bases, 3 bases remained unmatched. This CDR3 reads CASSSGQGYQPQHF. CDR3 coding DNA: TGTGCCAGCAGCTCGGGACAGGGTTATCAGCCCCAGCATTTT.

The table lists this clone with a few counts. Other DNA variants within this sample encode the same CDR3. V usage is TRBV3-1 (or the pseudogene TRBV3-2) and J usage is TRBJ1-1; D is unresolved. Trimming left V 10 bases short and J 5 bases short, with 11 bases between. This CDR3 region has 11 residues. Germline values: CDR1 LGHDT, CDR2 YNNKEL (reference sequence). The CDR3 is CATRGGTEAFF. The CDR3 DNA reads as TGTGCCACCCGTGGAGGGACTGAAGCTTTCTTT.

This chain joins TRBV7-2 and TRBJ2-5; the match to TRBD2 covers 7 bases. V dropped 2 bases and J dropped 5; count of bases not matched to a gene: 11. The CDR3 has 16 amino acids. Germline V CDR1 and CDR2: SGHTA, FQGNSA. The DNA of the CDR3 is TGTGCCAGCAGCTTATCGTCCCGGGGAGGGCGGGAGACCCAGTACTTC. This encodes CASSLSSRGGRETQYF.

V is TRBV28 and J is TRBJ1-2; 7 bases line up with TRBD1. Germline lookup yields CDR1 MDHEN and CDR2 SYDVKM. This CDR3 has 15 amino acids. V was pared by 4 bases and J by 8 bases, with 13 bases of the junction left unmatched. The CDR3 region has the DNA TGTGCCAGCAGTTCGAGGGGGCGCCTAGTCAGGGGCTACACCTTC. This codes for CASSSRGRLVRGYTF.